These 19 T cell receptor beta chains were sequenced from one sample in a study of CD8 T cells in Susac syndrome. Random hexamers primed reverse transcription of about 0.45 to 1 ug RNA. TCRdb reprocessed the immunoSEQ multiplex PCR reads via MiXCR and lists one record per CDR3 protein. The sample includes about 400,000 distinct CDR3 sequences, 75% to 90% of them seen just once. The specimen sequenced was CD8+ T cells from PBMCs. Source of these receptors: a human donor with multiple sclerosis.

This clonotype is a singleton in its sample. The genes are TRBV2 and TRBJ2-7, with D possibly being TRBD2 (5 bases). V was trimmed by 5 bases and J by 4 bases, leaving 9 bases between them. This CDR3 has 12 amino acids. Germline V gene lookup returns CDR1 SNHLY and CDR2 FYNNEI. The CDR3 protein is CASSYRLYEQYF. DNA of the CDR3: TGTGCCAGCAGTTACCGACTATACGAGCAGTACTTC.

V usage is TRBV30 and J usage is TRBJ1-2; D not resolved. Germline V CDR1 and CDR2: GTSNPN, SVGIG (reference sequence). This CDR3 contains 13 residues. Trimming took off 5 bases at V and 8 bases at J, with 18 bases between the two ends. CDR3 sequence reads: CAWEEGPSRGYTF. CDR3 bases: TGTGCCTGGGAAGAGGGCCCGAGCAGGGGCTACACCTTC. Full variable domain (rest looked up from reference TRBV30 and TRBJ1-2): SQTIHQWPATLVQPVGSPLSLECTVEGTSNPNLYWYRQAAGRGLQLLFYSVGIGQISSEVPQNLSASRPQDRQFILSSKKLLLSDSGFYLCAWEEGPSRGYTFGSGTRLTVV.

The chain uses TRBV30 and TRBJ1-5, with D maybe TRBD1 (5 bases). The CDR3 extends over 13 amino acids. V lost 2 bases to trimming and J lost 5 bases, with 10 bases between them. The germline V gene has CDR1 GTSNPN and CDR2 SVGIG (reference sequence). CDR3 nucleotide sequence: TGTGCCTGGAGTATGGGACCGTATCAGCCCCAGCATTTT. Translation: CAWSMGPYQPQHF.

J is TRBJ2-7 and V is TRBV28; 7 nucleotides align to TRBD1. CDR1 and CDR2 (germline): MDHEN, SYDVKM. Germline trimming cut 10 bases from V and 0 bases from J; bases unmatched to any gene: 3. This CDR3 contains 12 residues. The CDR3 DNA reads TGTGCCACCAGGGGGTACTCCTACGAGCAGTACTTC. This gives the protein CATRGYSYEQYF.

This clonotype was detected only once. CDR3 sequence: CASSSSRSDYGYTF. The CDR3, as DNA: TGTGCCAGCAGCTCCTCACGCTCAGACTATGGCTACACCTTC. V and J are TRBV3-1 and TRBJ1-2, with unresolved D. This CDR3 contains 14 residues. V dropped 5 bases and J dropped 3 bases, with 13 bases sitting between them. The germline V gene encodes CDR1 LGHDT and CDR2 YNNKEL (reference sequence).

V and J are TRBV5-6 and TRBJ1-1; 7 bases align to TRBD1. With 3 bases clipped from V and 5 bases from J, the junction kept 13 bases outside the gene matches. Germline CDR1 and CDR2: SGHDT and YYEEEE. The CDR3 is made up of 16 amino acids. CDR3 DNA: TGTGCCAGCAGCTCTAGTGAGGGGGCGCTCCCAACTGAAGCTTTCTTT. Protein: CASSSSEGALPTEAFF.

The chain carries TRBV7-8 and TRBJ2-2; 12 bases fit TRBD2. Germline CDR1 reads SGHVS; CDR2 reads FQNEAQ. CDR3 length: 18 amino acids. V gave up 3 bases and J gave up 3 bases; unmatched junction bases: 8. CDR3 sequence reads: CASSFPGTSGSYTGELFF. CDR3 nucleotide sequence: TGTGCCAGCAGCTTCCCCGGGACTAGCGGGTCATACACCGGGGAGCTGTTTTTT.

CDR3 protein: CASSQKKRTAETNEQFF. The DNA of the CDR3 is TGTGCCAGCAGCCAAAAAAAGAGGACCGCGGAAACAAATGAGCAGTTCTTC. This sequence joins TRBV7-9 and TRBJ2-1; D call uncertain. CDR1 is SEHNR, CDR2 FQNEAQ, per germline (reference sequence). This CDR3 contains 17 residues. V shed 5 bases and J shed 7 bases, with 24 bases lying between them. The full variable domain, completed using reference TRBV7-9 and TRBJ2-1, is DTGVSQNPRHKITKRGQNVTFRCDPISEHNRLYWYRQTLGQGPEFLTYFQNEAQLEKSRLLSDRFSAERPKGSFSTLEIQRTEQGDSAMYLCASSQKKRTAETNEQFFGPGTRLTVL.

V usage is TRBV2 and J usage is TRBJ2-1, with 12 bases fitting TRBD2. Germline-derived CDR1 and CDR2 are SNHLY and FYNNEI. The CDR3 runs 14 residues. The V gene end was trimmed by 6 bases and the J gene end by 8 bases; junction bases not matched to a gene: 5. The CDR3 region is CASSPGLAGYEQFF. The CDR3 nucleotides are TGTGCCAGCAGCCCCGGACTAGCGGGATATGAGCAGTTCTTC.

The DNA of the CDR3 is TGTGCCAGCAGTGACTTTTTGGGCTCAGATACGCAGTATTTT. This codes for CASSDFLGSDTQYF. The chain employs TRBV6-4 and TRBJ2-3; no reliable D call. The CDR3 extends over 14 amino acids. Germline-derived CDR1 and CDR2 are MRHNA and SNTAGT. With 1 base removed from V and 4 bases from J, the gap between germline ends came to 9 bases.

The chain employs TRBV5-6 and TRBJ2-7, with D possibly TRBD1 on 5 matching bases. V was trimmed by 4 bases and J by 5 bases, leaving 10 bases between them. CDR3 size: 12 residues. In germline, CDR1 is SGHDT, CDR2 YYEEEE. This CDR3 is CASSHSGHEQYF. CDR3 nucleotide sequence: TGTGCCAGCAGCCATTCAGGGCACGAGCAGTACTTC.

The V gene is TRBV3-1, the J gene TRBJ2-7; possible D gene TRBD2, 6 bases. The CDR3 loop spans 14 amino acids. V lost 0 bases and J lost 5, with 11 bases in between. The germline V gene has CDR1 LGHDT and CDR2 YNNKEL (reference sequence). The CDR3 here is CASSQDPGDDEQYF. The CDR3 nucleotides are TGTGCCAGCAGCCAAGATCCGGGGGACGACGAGCAGTACTTC.

The rearrangement uses TRBV7-9 and TRBJ1-1; perhaps TRBD1 as D (5 bases). Germline V gene sequence: CDR1 SEHNR, CDR2 FQNEAQ (reference sequence). The CDR3 covers 15 residues. V lost 5 bases, J lost 6 bases, and 19 bases lay in between. DNA for the CDR3: TGTGCCAGCAGCCAGGTCGACAGTCATTCCGCTGAAGCTTTCTTT. The encoded protein is CASSQVDSHSAEAFF.

The chain joins TRBV25-1 to TRBJ2-7; no clear D gene. Germline CDR1 reads MGHDK; CDR2 reads SYGVNS. This CDR3 has 13 residues. V gave up 3 bases and J gave up 0 bases, with 6 bases separating them. The CDR3 DNA reads TGTGCCAGCAGTGATGATTACTCCTACGAGCAGTACTTC. This encodes CASSDDYSYEQYF.

The chain has TRBV5-6 and TRBJ2-1; no firm D call. Between the trimmed V and J ends, which lost 4 bases and 4 bases, there was a span of 12 bases. The CDR3 is made up of 14 amino acids. The V gene's germline CDR1 is SGHDT and CDR2 YYEEEE. CDR3 protein: CASSRKEPYNEQFF. CDR3 nucleotide sequence: TGTGCCAGCAGCCGTAAAGAACCTTACAATGAGCAGTTCTTC.

This clonotype occurred a few times. The gene calls are TRBV7-6 and TRBJ1-1; D might be TRBD1 (5 bases). The V end lost 2 bases, the J end lost 5 bases, and 12 bases lay between the germline ends. CDR3 length equals 14 residues. Germline loops: CDR1 SGHVS, CDR2 FNYEAQ. DNA for the CDR3: TGTGCCAGCAGCTTATCGGGTGGGGGAACTGAAGCTTTCTTT. Translating gives CASSLSGGGTEAFF.

This chain joins TRBV12-3 or TRBV12-4 and TRBJ1-5; unclear D gene. This CDR3 contains 14 residues. V lost 5 bases, J lost 2 bases, and 10 bases lay in between. The chain's CDR3 is CASSPRKGNQPQHF. CDR3 bases: TGTGCCAGCAGTCCCCGGAAGGGCAATCAGCCCCAGCATTTT.

The chain carries TRBV6-1 and TRBJ1-4; D is unclear. Trimming shortened V by 2 bases and J by 1 base, and 11 bases separated the two germline ends. This CDR3 spans 16 amino acids. From germline, CDR1 is MNHNS and CDR2 SASEGT. CDR3 in amino acids: CASSEWFGLTNEKLFF. The DNA for the CDR3 is TGTGCCAGCAGTGAATGGTTCGGCTTAACTAATGAAAAACTGTTTTTT.

This clonotype was observed once. The V gene is TRBV30, the J gene TRBJ2-1; D tentatively fits TRBD1 or TRBD2 (6 bases each). V shed 0 bases and J shed 8 bases, with 20 bases lying between them. CDR3 length: 16 residues. Germline lookup yields CDR1 GTSNPN and CDR2 SVGIG (reference sequence). The CDR3 protein is CAWSVTLGGSEDEQFF. Written as DNA, the CDR3 is TGTGCCTGGAGTGTTACTTTGGGGGGCTCGGAGGATGAGCAGTTCTTC.